This TCR beta chain was sequenced during a study of CXCR3-negative and CXCR3-positive naive CD8 T cells. Study results and caveats: CXCR3-expressing naive cells carried TRB CDR3s more hydrophobic than those of CXCR3-negative naive cells. Within a donor, both naive subsets shared TRBV-TRBJ usage, unlike memory cells. From TRB CDR3 properties, TCR strength was inferred; surface CD5 did not differ between naive subsets.

The CDR3 has 15 amino acids. Germline V gene sequence: CDR1 LGHNA, CDR2 YNFKEQ. Libraries of TRB cDNA were made by 5' RACE and carried UMIs. No DNA is given; TCRdb re-called the 5' RACE reads and lists each CDR3 protein once. There are some 64,000 distinct CDR3 sequences in the sample, with about 0.78% held by the top ten. About this clonotype itself: No antigen is known for it.

CD45RO-CCR7+CD27+CD95- was the phenotype of naive CD8+ T cells. The receptor comes from a human donor in good health. Some clones in this sample may be carry-over from other donors' samples. The chain recombines TRBV4-2 with TRBJ1-4. Specimen: naive CXCR3+ CD8+ T cells from blood. Subset described: CD45RO-CCR7+CD27+CD95- naive CD8+ T cells expressing CXCR3 (TNR3+). CDR3 sequence: CASSHPRGLLEKLFF.